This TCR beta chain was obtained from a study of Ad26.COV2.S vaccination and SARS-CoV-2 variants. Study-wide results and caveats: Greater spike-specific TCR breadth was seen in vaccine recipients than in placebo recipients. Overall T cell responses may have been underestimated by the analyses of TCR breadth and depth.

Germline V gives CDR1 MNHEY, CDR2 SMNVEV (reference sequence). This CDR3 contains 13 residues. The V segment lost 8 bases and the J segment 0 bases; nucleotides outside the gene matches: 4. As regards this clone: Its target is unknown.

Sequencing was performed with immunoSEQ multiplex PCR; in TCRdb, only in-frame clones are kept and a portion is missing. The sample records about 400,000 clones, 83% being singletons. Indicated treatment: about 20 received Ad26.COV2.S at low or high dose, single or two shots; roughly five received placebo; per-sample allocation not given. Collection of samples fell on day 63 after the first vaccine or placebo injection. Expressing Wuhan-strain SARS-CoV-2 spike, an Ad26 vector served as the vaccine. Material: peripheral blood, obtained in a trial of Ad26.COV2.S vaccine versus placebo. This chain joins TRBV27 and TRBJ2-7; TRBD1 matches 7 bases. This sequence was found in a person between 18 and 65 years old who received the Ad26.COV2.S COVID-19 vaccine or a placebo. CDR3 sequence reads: CASGTEPSYEQYF. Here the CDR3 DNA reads TGTGCCAGCGGGACAGAGCCCTCCTACGAGCAGTACTTC.